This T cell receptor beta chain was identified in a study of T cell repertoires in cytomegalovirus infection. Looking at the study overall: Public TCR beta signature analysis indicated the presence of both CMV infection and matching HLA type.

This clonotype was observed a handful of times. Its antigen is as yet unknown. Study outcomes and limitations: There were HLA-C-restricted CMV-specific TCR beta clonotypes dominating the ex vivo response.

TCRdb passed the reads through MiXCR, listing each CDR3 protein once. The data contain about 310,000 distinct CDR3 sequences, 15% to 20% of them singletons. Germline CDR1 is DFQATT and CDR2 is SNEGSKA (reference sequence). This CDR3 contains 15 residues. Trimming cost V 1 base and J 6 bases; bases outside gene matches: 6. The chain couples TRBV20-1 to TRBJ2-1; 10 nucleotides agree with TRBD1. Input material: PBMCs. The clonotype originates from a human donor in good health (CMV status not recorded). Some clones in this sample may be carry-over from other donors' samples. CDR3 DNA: TGCAGTGCTAGAGCGGACAGGGGGGCCCTCAATGAGCAGTTCTTC. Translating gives CSARADRGALNEQFF.